These 2 T cell receptor beta chains share one sample of origin, sequenced in a study of molecular identifiers for immune sequencing clone quantification. Using its own MiXCR run on the PCR reads, TCRdb lists one record per CDR3 protein. The sample includes approximately 97,000 distinct CDR3 sequences, approximately 24% seen only once; the top ten take around 1%. The sample consisted of naive CD8+ T cells from blood, with Jurkat cell RNA spiked in. Specified subset: FACS-sorted CD8+CD4-CCR7+CD45RA+ naive T cells. These receptors were obtained from a human donor in good health. Some libraries in this study had Jurkat cell RNA spiked in.

The CDR3 loop is CSAPADNEQFF. The CDR3 DNA follows: TGCAGTGCGCCGGCTGACAATGAGCAGTTCTTC. J is TRBJ2-1 and V is TRBV20-1, with D unresolved. V was trimmed by 6 bases and J by 5 bases, leaving 8 bases between them. The CDR3 has 11 amino acids. In germline, CDR1 is DFQATT, CDR2 SNEGSKA (reference sequence).

This clonotype showed up many times. J is TRBJ2-7 and V is TRBV6-2 or TRBV6-3, with a weak D call TRBD1 (6 bases). The CDR3 is made up of 15 amino acids. V gave up 2 bases and J gave up 2 bases, with 13 bases separating them. The germline V gene encodes CDR1 MNHEY and CDR2 SVGEGT. The CDR3 coding sequence is TGTGCCAGCAGTTACCTATGGGACACAACCTACGAGCAGTACTTC. As protein: CASSYLWDTTYEQYF.